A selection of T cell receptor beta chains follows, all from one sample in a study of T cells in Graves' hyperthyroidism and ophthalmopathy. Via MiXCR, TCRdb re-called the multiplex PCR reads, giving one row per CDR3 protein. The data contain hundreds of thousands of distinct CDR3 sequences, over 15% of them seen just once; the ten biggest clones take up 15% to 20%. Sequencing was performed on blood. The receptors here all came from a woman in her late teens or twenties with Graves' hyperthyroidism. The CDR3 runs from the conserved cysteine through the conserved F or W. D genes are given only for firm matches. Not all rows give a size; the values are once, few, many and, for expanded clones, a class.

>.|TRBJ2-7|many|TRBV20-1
TGCAGTGCTGACGGTGAGGGGTCGGACTACGAGCAGTACTTC
CSADGEGSDYEQYF
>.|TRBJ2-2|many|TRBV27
TGTGCCAGCAGTTTAGTGAGACCTCGGACCGGGGAGCTGTTTTTT
CASSLVRPRTGELFF
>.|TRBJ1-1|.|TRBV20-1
TGCAGTGCTAGAGATCTACGGGGGCGAGTGGATGCTTTCTTT
CSARDLRGRVDAFF
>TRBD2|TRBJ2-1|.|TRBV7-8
TGTGCCAGCAGCTTAGCGTTATCAGGGACTAGCGTTGACAATGAGCAGTTCTTC
CASSLALSGTSVDNEQFF
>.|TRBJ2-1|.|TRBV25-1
TGTGCCAGCAGTGAAGGGCGTCTCCGCTCCTACAATGAGCAGTTCTTC
CASSEGRLRSYNEQFF
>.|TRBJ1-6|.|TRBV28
TGTGCCAGCAGTCCCGGGGCCTTGAATTCACCCCTCCACTTT
CASSPGALNSPLHF
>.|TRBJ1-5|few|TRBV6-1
TGTGCCAGCAGTCTAGACCCCAGGGAGGGGCCTAACCCCAATCAGCCCCAGCATTTT
CASSLDPREGPNPNQPQHF
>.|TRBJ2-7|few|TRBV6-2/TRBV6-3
TGTGCCAGCAGCCGGGGACCGACCTCCTCCTACGAGCAGTACTTC
CASSRGPTSSYEQYF
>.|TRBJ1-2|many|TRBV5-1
TGCGCCAGCAGCTTGGAGGGCGCAGGGTATGGCTACACCTTC
CASSLEGAGYGYTF
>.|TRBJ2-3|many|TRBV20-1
TGCAGTGCTAGCGGATCTGAAAGCACAGATACGCAGTATTTT
CSASGSESTDTQYF
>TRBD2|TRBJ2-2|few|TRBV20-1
TGCAGTGCTAGAGCGGCCGGGAGGACCGGGGAGCTGTTTTTT
CSARAAGRTGELFF
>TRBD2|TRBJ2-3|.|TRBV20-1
TGCAGTGCCCTACTCCCACTAGCGAGCACAGATACGCAGTATTTT
CSALLPLASTDTQYF
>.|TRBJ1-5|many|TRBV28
TGTGCCAGCAGTTTAAGTGGCAGGGCGAGGAGTCAGCCCCAGCATTTT
CASSLSGRARSQPQHF
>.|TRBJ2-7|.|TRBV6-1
TGTGCCAGCAGTGAAGCGATCACGGGACTTCTGACCTACGAGCAGTACTTC
CASSEAITGLLTYEQYF
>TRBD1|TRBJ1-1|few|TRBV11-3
TGTGCCAGCAGCTTAGGGGGGGACAGAAACACTGAAGCTTTCTTT
CASSLGGDRNTEAFF